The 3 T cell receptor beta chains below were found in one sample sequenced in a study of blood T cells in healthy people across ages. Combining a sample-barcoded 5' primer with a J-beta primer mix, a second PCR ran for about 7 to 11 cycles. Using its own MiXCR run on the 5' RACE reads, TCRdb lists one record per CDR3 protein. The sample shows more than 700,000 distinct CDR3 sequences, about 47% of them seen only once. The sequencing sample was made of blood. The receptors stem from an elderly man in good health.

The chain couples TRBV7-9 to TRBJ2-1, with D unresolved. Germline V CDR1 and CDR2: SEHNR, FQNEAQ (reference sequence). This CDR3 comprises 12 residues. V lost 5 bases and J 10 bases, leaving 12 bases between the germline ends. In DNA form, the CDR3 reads TGTGCCAGCAGCCCTGTTCTGTCCGAGCAGTTCTTC. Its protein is CASSPVLSEQFF.

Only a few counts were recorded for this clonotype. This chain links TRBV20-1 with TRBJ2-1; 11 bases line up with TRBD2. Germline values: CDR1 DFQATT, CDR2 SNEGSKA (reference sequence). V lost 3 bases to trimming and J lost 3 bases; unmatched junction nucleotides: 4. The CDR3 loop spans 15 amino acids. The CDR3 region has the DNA TGCAGTGCTAGTATAGCGGGGGGGAACTACAATGAGCAGTTCTTC. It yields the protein CSASIAGGNYNEQFF.

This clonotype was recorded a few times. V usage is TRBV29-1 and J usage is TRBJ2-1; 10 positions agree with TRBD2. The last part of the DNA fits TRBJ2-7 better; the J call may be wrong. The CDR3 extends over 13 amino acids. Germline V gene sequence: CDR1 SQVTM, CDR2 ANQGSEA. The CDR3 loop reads CSVEGLARNEQYF. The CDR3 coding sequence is TGCAGCGTTGAGGGACTAGCGCGCAATGAGCAGTACTTC.